The 30 T cell receptor beta chains reported below all come from one sample, sequenced in a study of blood T cell repertoires in COVID-19. The repertoire was sequenced with immunoSEQ multiplex PCR; TCRdb's copy has only in-frame clones and lacks some. Among some 260,000 clones listed, around 84% were seen once. Sequences were obtained from PBMCs or T cells enriched from blood (not recorded which). Receptor source: a man aged 40-50 years who had recovered from COVID-19.

The chain has TRBV12-3 or TRBV12-4 and TRBJ2-7; possible D gene TRBD1, 5 bases. Deletions cut 6 bases from V and 6 bases from J, with 15 bases between. There are 13 residues in the CDR3. The CDR3 loop is CASSLGATVEQYF. CDR3 DNA: TGTGCCAGCAGCCTTGGGGCCACTGTCGAGCAGTACTTC.

The V gene is TRBV7-2, the J gene TRBJ2-7; D is ambiguous. Germline CDR1 reads SGHTA; CDR2 reads FQGNSA. Deletions cut 1 base from V and 9 bases from J, with 13 bases between. The length of the CDR3 is 13 residues. The CDR3 here is CASSLGGPRGQYF. CDR3 sequence (DNA): TGTGCCAGCAGCTTAGGTGGCCCGCGCGGGCAGTACTTC.

The chain combines TRBV12-3 or TRBV12-4 with TRBJ2-7; D is ambiguous. V shed 8 bases and J shed 1 base, with 6 bases lying between them. The CDR3 covers 11 residues. CDR3 nucleotides: TGTGCCAGCGCGGAATCCTACGAGCAGTACTTC. Residues: CASAESYEQYF.

The count of this clone is one. The V gene is TRBV16, the J gene TRBJ1-1; D is ambiguous. V was trimmed by 0 bases and J by 5 bases, leaving 13 bases between them. The CDR3 is made up of 15 amino acids. Looked up from germline, CDR1 is KGHSY and CDR2 is FQNENV. The CDR3 DNA sequence: TGTGCCAGCAGCCAATCCGGGAATGTGTGGACTGAAGCTTTCTTT. This sequence encodes CASSQSGNVWTEAFF.

The chain joins TRBV28 to TRBJ2-1; the match to TRBD1 covers 10 bases. The CDR3 sequence is 16 residues long. Germline V CDR1 and CDR2: MDHEN, SYDVKM. Germline trimming cut 3 bases from V and 4 bases from J; bases unmatched to any gene: 6. The CDR3 reads CASSFSGGQGYNEQFF. The CDR3 nucleotides are TGTGCCAGCAGTTTCTCCGGGGGACAGGGGTACAATGAGCAGTTCTTC.

As concerns this clone: This CDR3 is also generated by other DNA sequences in the sample. The chain employs TRBV2 and TRBJ1-1; maybe TRBD1 (6 bases). With 6 bases removed from V and 1 base from J, the gap between germline ends came to 9 bases. Per germline, CDR1 SNHLY and CDR2 FYNNEI. There are 13 residues in the CDR3. The CDR3 sequence: CASRGQPNTEAFF. The CDR3 coding sequence is TGTGCCAGCAGGGGACAACCGAACACTGAAGCTTTCTTT.

The chain recombines TRBV5-1 with TRBJ1-4; D may be TRBD1 (5 bases). The germline V and J ends were trimmed by 4 bases and 2 bases, with 15 bases remaining between them. The CDR3 is made up of 16 amino acids. Germline V gene lookup returns CDR1 SGHRS and CDR2 YFSETQ. The CDR3 DNA reads TGCGCCAGCAGCGCCGCGGGGGACGAGACTAATGAAAAACTGTTTTTT. It codes for CASSAAGDETNEKLFF.

The chain is built from TRBV6-1 and TRBJ2-1; TRBD2 matches at 11 bases. The CDR3 sequence is 17 residues long. Germline trimming cut 2 bases from V and 7 bases from J; bases unmatched to any gene: 10. Germline CDR1 reads MNHNS; CDR2 reads SASEGT. The DNA for the CDR3 is TGTGCCAGCAGTGAAATAGGTAGCGGGAGGGCCGGGAATGAGCAGTTCTTC. Its translation: CASSEIGSGRAGNEQFF.

This CDR3 reads CASSLKGLGSGEYTF. In nucleotides, the CDR3 is TGTGCCAGCAGCTTAAAGGGGTTAGGTTCAGGAGAGTACACCTTC. This chain joins TRBV11-2 and TRBJ1-2; a weak D match, TRBD1 (5 bases). The V gene's germline CDR1 is SGHAT and CDR2 FQNNGV. With 2 bases removed from V and 11 bases from J, the gap between germline ends came to 21 bases. The CDR3 has 15 residues. The variable domain in full, with the rest retrieved from reference TRBV11-2 and TRBJ1-2, is EAGVAQSPRYKIIEKRQSVAFWCNPISGHATLYWYQQILGQGPKLLIQFQNNGVVDDSQLPKDRFSAERLKGVDSTLKIQPAKLEDSAVYLCASSLKGLGSGEYTFGSGTRLTVV.

This chain joins TRBV11-2 and TRBJ2-7, with TRBD2 as a possible D gene (6 bases). V was trimmed by 4 bases and J by 2 bases, leaving 12 bases between them. The CDR3 runs 14 residues. Germline V CDR1 and CDR2: SGHAT, FQNNGV. CDR3 coding DNA: TGTGCCAGCAGCTCCATTCGGAGGGCCTACGAGCAGTACTTC. This codes for CASSSIRRAYEQYF. The variable domain in full, with the rest retrieved from reference TRBV11-2 and TRBJ2-7, is EAGVAQSPRYKIIEKRQSVAFWCNPISGHATLYWYQQILGQGPKLLIQFQNNGVVDDSQLPKDRFSAERLKGVDSTLKIQPAKLEDSAVYLCASSSIRRAYEQYFGPGTRLTVT.

The CDR3 is CASSTGTAYGYTF. CDR3 coding DNA: TGTGCCAGCAGCACCGGGACAGCCTATGGCTACACCTTC. The rearrangement links TRBV7-2 to TRBJ1-2; TRBD1 aligns across 7 bases. The length of the CDR3 is 13 residues. Germline V lookup: CDR1 SGHTA, CDR2 FQGNSA. J gave up 4 bases and V 5 bases, and 4 bases lay outside the gene matches.

The chain is built from TRBV4-1 and TRBJ1-2; 7 nucleotides align to TRBD1. The V gene end was trimmed by 0 bases and the J gene end by 3 bases; junction bases not matched to a gene: 7. This CDR3 has 16 residues. The V gene's germline CDR1 is MGHRA and CDR2 YSYEKL. The CDR3 DNA follows: TGCGCCAGCAGCCAAGATGTTAGGGGGCAATACTATGGCTACACCTTC. It yields the protein CASSQDVRGQYYGYTF.

V and J are TRBV7-8 and TRBJ2-7; TRBD1 might be the D (5 bases). The germline V and J ends were trimmed by 1 base and 4 bases, with 11 bases remaining between them. CDR1 SGHVS and CDR2 FQNEAQ come from the germline V gene. This CDR3 has 14 residues. DNA for the CDR3: TGTGCCAGCAGCTTAGTTTTAACAGGTTACGAGCAGTACTTC. Residues: CASSLVLTGYEQYF.

This clone was found once. The V gene is TRBV2, the J gene TRBJ1-4; the match to TRBD1 covers 10 bases. Germline assignment: CDR1 SNHLY and CDR2 FYNNEI. The CDR3 is made up of 14 amino acids. J gave up 8 bases and V 6 bases, and 6 bases lay outside the gene matches. CDR3 DNA sequence: TGTGCCAGCAGAGGGGACAGGGGAGAAGAAAAACTGTTTTTT. This codes for CASRGDRGEEKLFF.

J is TRBJ2-5 and V is TRBV6-6, with TRBD1 matching over 7 bases. The junction had 4 bases not matched to a gene; V was cut back by 6 bases and J by 0 bases. In germline, CDR1 is MNHNY, CDR2 SVGAGI (reference sequence). This CDR3 has 14 residues. CDR3: CASRVGQNQETQYF. The CDR3 nucleotides are TGTGCCAGCAGGGTGGGACAGAACCAAGAGACCCAGTACTTC.

The sample holds a few counts of this clone. The chain joins TRBV6-4 to TRBJ2-7; D is possibly TRBD1 (6 bases). This CDR3 spans 18 amino acids. Germline CDR1 MRHNA, CDR2 SNTAGT. Trimming cost V 0 bases and J 6 bases, with 24 bases left between them. The CDR3 DNA follows: TGTGCCAGCAGTGACTCGAAAGAGTTAATGGGACACCTTTGCGAGCAGTACTTC. Its protein is CASSDSKELMGHLCEQYF.

V gene TRBV6-5 combines with J gene TRBJ1-1; D gene ambiguous. Trimming took off 6 bases at V and 2 bases at J, with 7 bases between the two ends. The CDR3 is made up of 12 amino acids. Germline loops: CDR1 MNHEY, CDR2 SVGAGI. CDR3 bases: TGTGCCAGCAGCCAGATCAACACTGAAGCTTTCTTT. It is translated as CASSQINTEAFF.

This clone has a handful of counts. V and J are TRBV18 and TRBJ2-2; weak D call: TRBD1 (6 bases). CDR3 size: 14 residues. In germline, CDR1 is KGHSH, CDR2 LQKENI. V was trimmed by 4 bases and J by 6 bases, leaving 12 bases between them. CDR3 in DNA: TGTGCCAGCTCACAGAGAACAGGGCCCGGGGAGCTGTTTTTT. Protein: CASSQRTGPGELFF.

The chain couples TRBV27 to TRBJ2-5; D uncertain. Germline-derived CDR1 and CDR2 are MNHEY and SMNVEV (reference sequence). The CDR3 spans 13 residues. The V and J ends lost 3 bases and 5 bases respectively, with 10 bases between them. CDR3 nucleotide sequence: TGTGCCAGCAGTTTCTCCCCCCGGGAGACCCAGTACTTC. This encodes CASSFSPRETQYF.

The chain carries TRBV4-3 and TRBJ2-7; D possibly corresponds to TRBD1 (5 bases). Germline loops: CDR1 LGHNA, CDR2 YSLEER. The CDR3 consists of 16 residues. V was cut by 0 bases and J by 2 bases, with 14 bases left in between. For the CDR3, the DNA is TGCGCCAGCAGCCAAGACAAACAGGCCTACACCTACGAGCAGTACTTC. Translation gives CASSQDKQAYTYEQYF.

V and J are TRBV2 and TRBJ2-2; 11 nucleotides line up with TRBD2. Germline CDR1 is SNHLY and CDR2 is FYNNEI. The CDR3 extends over 15 amino acids. V lost 7 bases and J lost 8; bases outside the gene matches: 9. The CDR3 loop is CASTLLAGVQGELFF. The CDR3, as DNA: TGTGCCAGCACCTTACTAGCGGGAGTCCAAGGGGAGCTGTTTTTT.

The V gene is TRBV2, the J gene TRBJ1-2; tentative D call: TRBD1 (5 bases). This CDR3 region has 14 residues. Deletions cut 8 bases from V and 8 bases from J, with 21 bases between. Germline-derived CDR1 and CDR2 are SNHLY and FYNNEI. The CDR3 loop is CASGPSVTVSGYTF. The DNA for the CDR3 is TGTGCCAGCGGTCCATCGGTGACAGTTTCCGGCTACACCTTC. Combining the CDR3 with reference TRBV2 and TRBJ1-2 gives the whole variable domain EPEVTQTPSHQVTQMGQEVILRCVPISNHLYFYWYRQILGQKVEFLVSFYNNEISEKSEIFDDQFSVERPDGSNFTLKIRSTKLEDSAMYFCASGPSVTVSGYTFGSGTRLTVV.

The chain employs TRBV4-1 and TRBJ2-1; 8 bases are a match to TRBD2. CDR1 MGHRA and CDR2 YSYEKL come from the germline V gene. J was trimmed by 3 bases and V by 2 bases; bases with no gene match: 3. This CDR3 has 15 residues. The CDR3 spells CASSQPGLVYNEQFF. In DNA, the CDR3 is TGCGCCAGCAGCCAACCGGGACTAGTCTACAATGAGCAGTTCTTC.

The chain employs TRBV20-1 and TRBJ2-2; D possibly corresponds to TRBD2 (5 bases). Germline CDR1 is DFQATT and CDR2 is SNEGSKA (reference sequence). The germline V and J ends were trimmed by 7 bases and 5 bases, with 8 bases remaining between them. The CDR3 runs 11 residues. CDR3 bases: TGCAGTGGTACGGGGACCGGGGAGCTGTTTTTT. Its protein is CSGTGTGELFF.

This clone was detected ten times or more. This chain links TRBV2 with TRBJ1-1; 8 bases are shared with TRBD1. This CDR3 region has 15 residues. Trimming at V came to 4 bases and at J to 4 bases, leaving 8 bases not matched to a gene. The germline CDR1 and CDR2 sequences are SNHLY and FYNNEI. The CDR3 sequence: CASSGVTGEGTEAFF. The DNA for the CDR3 is TGTGCCAGCAGTGGGGTGACAGGGGAGGGCACTGAAGCTTTCTTT.

The rearrangement joins TRBV6-5 to TRBJ2-1; 12 positions agree with TRBD2. The CDR3 is 15 amino acids. CDR1 and CDR2 from the germline V gene are MNHEY and SVGAGI. J gave up 10 bases and V 6 bases, and 10 bases lay outside the gene matches. CDR3 coding DNA: TGTGCCAGCAGCACAGCCGGACTAGCGGGGATCGAGCAGTTCTTC. Its translation is CASSTAGLAGIEQFF.

The V and J genes are TRBV6-5 and TRBJ2-7; 8 nucleotides agree with TRBD1. From germline, CDR1 is MNHEY and CDR2 SVGAGI. Germline trimming cut 2 bases from V and 2 bases from J; bases unmatched to any gene: 2. The CDR3 has 14 amino acids. The CDR3 reads CASSYETGAYEQYF. The CDR3 DNA reads TGTGCCAGCAGTTACGAGACAGGGGCCTACGAGCAGTACTTC.

Many counts were recorded for this clone. The V gene is TRBV28, the J gene TRBJ1-6; D perhaps matches TRBD1 (6 bases). The CDR3 spans 14 residues. V was trimmed by 5 bases and J by 7 bases, leaving 12 bases between them. CDR1 and CDR2 (germline): MDHEN, SYDVKM. CDR3 in amino acids: CASSVTGNNSPLHF. The CDR3 DNA reads TGTGCCAGCAGTGTTACAGGGAACAATTCACCCCTCCACTTT.

This clone was recorded a few times. The chain is built from TRBV18 and TRBJ1-3; maybe TRBD1 (6 bases). Germline CDR1 is KGHSH and CDR2 is LQKENI. Trimming pared 2 bases from V and 0 bases from J, leaving 11 bases between. The CDR3 spans 16 residues. CDR3 in amino acids: CASSPRQAGSGNTIYF. The DNA for the CDR3 is TGTGCCAGCTCACCAAGACAGGCTGGCTCTGGAAACACCATATATTTT.

The chain uses TRBV24-1 and TRBJ2-3; 7 bases align to TRBD1. V was pared by 4 bases and J by 3 bases, with 9 bases of the junction left unmatched. The CDR3 totals 16 residues. Looked up from germline, CDR1 is KGHDR and CDR2 is SFDVKD. The chain's CDR3 is CATSDPTGWGTDTQYF. CDR3 coding DNA: TGTGCCACCAGTGACCCGACAGGGTGGGGGACAGATACGCAGTATTTT.